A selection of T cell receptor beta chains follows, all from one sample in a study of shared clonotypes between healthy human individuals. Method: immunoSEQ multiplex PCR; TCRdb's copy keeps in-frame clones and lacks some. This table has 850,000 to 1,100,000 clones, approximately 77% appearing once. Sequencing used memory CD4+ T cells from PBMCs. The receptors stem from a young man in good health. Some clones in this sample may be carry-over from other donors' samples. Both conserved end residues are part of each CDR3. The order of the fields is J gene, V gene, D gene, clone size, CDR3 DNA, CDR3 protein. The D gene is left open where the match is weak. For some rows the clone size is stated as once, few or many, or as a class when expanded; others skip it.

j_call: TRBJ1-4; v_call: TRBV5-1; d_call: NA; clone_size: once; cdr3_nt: TGCGCCAGCAGCAAAGGGGGAGGAGAAAAACTGTTTTTT; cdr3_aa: CASSKGGGEKLFF
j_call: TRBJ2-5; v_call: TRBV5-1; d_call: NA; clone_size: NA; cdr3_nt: TGCGCCAGCAGCCGGACGGTAGAGACCCAGTACTTC; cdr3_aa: CASSRTVETQYF
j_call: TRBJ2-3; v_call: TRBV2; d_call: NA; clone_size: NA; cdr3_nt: TGTGCAGTCGCCGGCACAGATACGCAGTATTTT; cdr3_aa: CAVAGTDTQYF
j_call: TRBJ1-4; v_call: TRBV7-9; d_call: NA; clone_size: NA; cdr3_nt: TGTGCCAGCAGCTTGGGCAGAACTAATGAAAAACTGTTTTTT; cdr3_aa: CASSLGRTNEKLFF
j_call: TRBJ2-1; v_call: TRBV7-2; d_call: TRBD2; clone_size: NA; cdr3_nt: TGTGCCAGCAAACGGGGGGGCTCCTACAATGAGCAGTTCTTC; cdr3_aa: CASKRGGSYNEQFF
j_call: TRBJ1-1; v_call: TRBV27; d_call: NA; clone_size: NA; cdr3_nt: TGTGCCAGCGGGGCGGCGGTGAACACTGAAGCTTTCTTT; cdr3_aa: CASGAAVNTEAFF
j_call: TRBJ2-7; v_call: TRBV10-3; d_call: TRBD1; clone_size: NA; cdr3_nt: TGTGCCATCAGTGGGGGACAGGGCGGCCGATCGGACGAGCAGTACTTC; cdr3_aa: CAISGGQGGRSDEQYF
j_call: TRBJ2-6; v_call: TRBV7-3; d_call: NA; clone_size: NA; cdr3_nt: TGTGCCAGCAGCCAAGGGATCTCTGGGGCCAACGTCCTGACTTTC; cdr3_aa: CASSQGISGANVLTF
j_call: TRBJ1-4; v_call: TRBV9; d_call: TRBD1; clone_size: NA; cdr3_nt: TGTGCCAGCAGCGCCCGGACAGGCACTAATGAAAAACTGTTTTTT; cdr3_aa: CASSARTGTNEKLFF
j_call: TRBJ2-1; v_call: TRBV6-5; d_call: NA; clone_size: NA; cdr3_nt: TGTGCCAGCACTTACGCGGTGGGCTCCTACAATGAGCAGTTCTTC; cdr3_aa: CASTYAVGSYNEQFF
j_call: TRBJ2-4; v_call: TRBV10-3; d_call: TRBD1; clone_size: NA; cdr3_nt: TGTGCCATCAGCCCGACAGGGGCCGTCGTCATTCAGTACTTC; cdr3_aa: CAISPTGAVVIQYF
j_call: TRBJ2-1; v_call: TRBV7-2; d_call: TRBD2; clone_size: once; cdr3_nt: TGTGCCAGCAGCCGACGACTAGCGGGAAACAATGAGCAGTTCTTC; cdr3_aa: CASSRRLAGNNEQFF
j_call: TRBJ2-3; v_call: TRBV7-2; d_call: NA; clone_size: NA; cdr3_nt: TGTGCCAGCAGCTTAGGAACGGGGGGCGGCACAGATACGCAGTATTTT; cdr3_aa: CASSLGTGGGTDTQYF
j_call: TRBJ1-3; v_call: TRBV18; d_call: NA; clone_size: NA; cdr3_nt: TGTGCCAGCTCACCAAGAGGACAGTCGCCTGGAAACACCATATATTTT; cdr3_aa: CASSPRGQSPGNTIYF
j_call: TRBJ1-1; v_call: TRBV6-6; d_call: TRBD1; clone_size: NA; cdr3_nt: TGTGCCAGCAGGCTGGGACAGTGGGACACTGAAGCTTTCTTT; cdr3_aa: CASRLGQWDTEAFF
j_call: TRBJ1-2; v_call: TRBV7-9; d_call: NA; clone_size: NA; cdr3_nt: TGTGCCAGCAGCTTAGACAGGGCGAGGGGCTACACCTTC; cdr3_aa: CASSLDRARGYTF
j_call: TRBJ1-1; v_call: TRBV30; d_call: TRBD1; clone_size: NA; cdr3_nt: TGTGCCTGGAGTGACAGGGGGTGGGCTGAAGCTTTCTTT; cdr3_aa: CAWSDRGWAEAFF
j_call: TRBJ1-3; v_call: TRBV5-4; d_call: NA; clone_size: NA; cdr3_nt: TGTGCCAGCAGCTTGGCAGGGGCCGGAAACACCATATATTTT; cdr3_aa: CASSLAGAGNTIYF
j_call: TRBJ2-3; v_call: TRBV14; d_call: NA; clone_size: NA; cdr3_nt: TGTGCCAGCAGCCGTCCGGGAGGCACAGATACGCAGTATTTT; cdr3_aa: CASSRPGGTDTQYF
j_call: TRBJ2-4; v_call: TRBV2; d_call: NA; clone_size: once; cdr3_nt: TGTGCCAGCAGGAATCTAGCAGCCAAAAACATTCAGTACTTC; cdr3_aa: CASRNLAAKNIQYF
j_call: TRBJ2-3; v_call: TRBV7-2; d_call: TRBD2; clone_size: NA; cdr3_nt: TGTGCCAGCAGCTCATACCGCCTCTGGACTAGCACCGATACGCAGTATTTT; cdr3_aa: CASSSYRLWTSTDTQYF
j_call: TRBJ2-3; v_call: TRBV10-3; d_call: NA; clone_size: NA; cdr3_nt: TGTGCCATCAGTGATTATACTAGCTTAGGAGATACGCAGTATTTT; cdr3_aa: CAISDYTSLGDTQYF
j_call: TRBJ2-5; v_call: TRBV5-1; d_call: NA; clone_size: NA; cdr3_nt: TGCGCCAGCAGCTTTGGAAACGGGATTCAAGAGACCCAGTACTTC; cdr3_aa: CASSFGNGIQETQYF
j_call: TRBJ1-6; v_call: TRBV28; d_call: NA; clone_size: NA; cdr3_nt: TGTGCCAGCAACAGGAGCTCCTATAATTCACCCCTCCACTTT; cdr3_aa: CASNRSSYNSPLHF
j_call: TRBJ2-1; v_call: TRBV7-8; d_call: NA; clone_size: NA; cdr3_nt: TGTGCCAGCAGAGAAGAAGGGGGGTTGTGGTACAATGAGCAGTTCTTC; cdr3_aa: CASREEGGLWYNEQFF
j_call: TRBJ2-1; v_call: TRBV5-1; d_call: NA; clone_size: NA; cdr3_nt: TGCGCCAGCAGCCAGGACAGCGGGGATTACAATGAGCAGTTCTTC; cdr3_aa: CASSQDSGDYNEQFF
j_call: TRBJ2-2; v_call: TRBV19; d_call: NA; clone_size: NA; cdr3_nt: TGTGCCAGTACGAGGCAGTACACCGGGGAGCTGTTTTTT; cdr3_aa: CASTRQYTGELFF
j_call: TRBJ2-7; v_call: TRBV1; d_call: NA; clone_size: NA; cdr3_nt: TGCACCAGCACCTTACTAGCGGTCGGGAGGGTTTCCTACGAGCAGTACTTC; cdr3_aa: CTSTLLAVGRVSYEQYF
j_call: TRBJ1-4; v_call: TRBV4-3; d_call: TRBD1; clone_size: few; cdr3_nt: TGCGCCAGCAGCCCAGGGGGGGGGAAAGAAGAAAAACTGTTTTTT; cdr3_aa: CASSPGGGKEEKLFF
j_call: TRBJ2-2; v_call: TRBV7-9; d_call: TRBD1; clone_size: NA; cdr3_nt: TGTGCCAGCAGCTGGGAACAGGGGAGTACGAACACCGGGGAGCTGTTTTTT; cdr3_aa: CASSWEQGSTNTGELFF
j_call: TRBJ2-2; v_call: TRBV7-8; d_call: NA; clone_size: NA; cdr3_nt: TGTGCCAGCAGCACCAAAGGACTTTCCGCGAGGACCGGGGAGCTGTTTTTT; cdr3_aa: CASSTKGLSARTGELFF
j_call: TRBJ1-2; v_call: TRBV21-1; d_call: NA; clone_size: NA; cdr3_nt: TGTGCCAGCAGCAAAGCCCAGTGGTGCTATGGCTACACCTTC; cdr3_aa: CASSKAQWCYGYTF
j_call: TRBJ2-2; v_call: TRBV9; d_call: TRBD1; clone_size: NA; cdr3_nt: TGTGCCAGCAGCGCCTCGGACAGGGGGAACACCGGGGAGCTGTTTTTT; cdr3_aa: CASSASDRGNTGELFF
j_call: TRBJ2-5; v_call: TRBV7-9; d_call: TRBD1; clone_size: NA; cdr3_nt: TGTGCCAGCAGCTTACAGGGGGCGGAGACCCAGTACTTC; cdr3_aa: CASSLQGAETQYF
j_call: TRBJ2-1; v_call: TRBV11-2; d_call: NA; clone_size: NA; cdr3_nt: TGTGCCAGCAGCTTGGGGACTTACTACAATGAGCAGTTCTTC; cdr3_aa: CASSLGTYYNEQFF
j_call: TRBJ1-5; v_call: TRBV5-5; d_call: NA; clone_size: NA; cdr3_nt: TGTGCCAGCAGCTCCCGGGATCACAGTCAGCCCCAGCATTTT; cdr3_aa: CASSSRDHSQPQHF
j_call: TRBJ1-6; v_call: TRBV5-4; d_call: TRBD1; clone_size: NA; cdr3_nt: TGTGCCAGCAGCTTGTCGGGACAGGGTTATTCACCCCTCCACTTT; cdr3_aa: CASSLSGQGYSPLHF
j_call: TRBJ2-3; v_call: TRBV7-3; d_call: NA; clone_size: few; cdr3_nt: TGTGCCAGCAGCTTAGGGCCCCTCGGTCGCGGGAGCACAGATACGCAGTATTTT; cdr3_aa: CASSLGPLGRGSTDTQYF
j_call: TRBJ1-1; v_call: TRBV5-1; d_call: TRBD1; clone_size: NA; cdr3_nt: TGCGCCAGCAGCTTCACCCGGACAGGGGGCTCTGAAGCTTTCTTT; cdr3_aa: CASSFTRTGGSEAFF
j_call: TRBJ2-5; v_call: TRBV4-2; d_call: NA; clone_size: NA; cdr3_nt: TGTGCCAGCAGCCGAGGACTGGGGGGAGAGACCCAGTACTTC; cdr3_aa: CASSRGLGGETQYF
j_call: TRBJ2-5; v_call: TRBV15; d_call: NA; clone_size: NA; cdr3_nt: TGTGCCACCGAAGGAGGGACAGTGGTTGGGGAGACCCAGTACTTC; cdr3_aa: CATEGGTVVGETQYF
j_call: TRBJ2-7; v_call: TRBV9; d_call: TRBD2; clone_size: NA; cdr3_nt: TGTGCCAGCAGCAGCGGGGACGGCTACGAGCAGTACTTC; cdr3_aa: CASSSGDGYEQYF
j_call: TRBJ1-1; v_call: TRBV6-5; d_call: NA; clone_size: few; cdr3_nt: TGTGCCAGCAGTTACTCCGACGGGGACACTGAAGCTTTCTTT; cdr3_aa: CASSYSDGDTEAFF
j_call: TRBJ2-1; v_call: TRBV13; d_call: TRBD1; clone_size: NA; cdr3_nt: TGTGCCAGCAGCGCGGACAGGGCTTTGGAGCAGTTCTTC; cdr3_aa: CASSADRALEQFF
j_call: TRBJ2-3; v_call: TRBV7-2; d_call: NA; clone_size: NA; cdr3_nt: TGTGCCAGCAGCTTAGATAACGGGGGCACAGATACGCAGTATTTT; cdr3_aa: CASSLDNGGTDTQYF
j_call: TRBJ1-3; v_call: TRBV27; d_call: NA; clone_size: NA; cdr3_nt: TGTGCCAGCAGTTTAAGGTCGGGAGGAAACACCATATATTTT; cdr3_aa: CASSLRSGGNTIYF
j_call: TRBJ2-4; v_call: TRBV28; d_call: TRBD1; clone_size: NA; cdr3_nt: TGTGCCAGCAGTTTAGGGACAGAAAACATTCAGTACTTC; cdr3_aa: CASSLGTENIQYF
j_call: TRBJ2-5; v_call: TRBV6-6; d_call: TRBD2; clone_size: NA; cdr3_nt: TGTGCCAGCATAGCGGGAAGGGGGGAGACCCAGTACTTC; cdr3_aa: CASIAGRGETQYF
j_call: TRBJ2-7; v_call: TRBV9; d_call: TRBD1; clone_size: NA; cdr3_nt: TGTGCCAGCAGCCGGACAGGGGGCGCGCCCTACGAGCAGTACTTC; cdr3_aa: CASSRTGGAPYEQYF
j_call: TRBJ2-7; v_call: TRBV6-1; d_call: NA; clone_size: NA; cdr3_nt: TGTGCCAGCAGTGAACACTCATACGAGCAGTACTTC; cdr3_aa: CASSEHSYEQYF
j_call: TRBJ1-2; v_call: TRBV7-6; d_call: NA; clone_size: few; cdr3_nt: TGTGCCAGCAGCTTAGATTTCCAAGGTGATGGCTACACCTTC; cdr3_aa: CASSLDFQGDGYTF
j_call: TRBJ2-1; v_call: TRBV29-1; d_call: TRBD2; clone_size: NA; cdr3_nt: TGCAGCGTTGATGGCGGGAGCCACAATGAGCAGTTCTTC; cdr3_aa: CSVDGGSHNEQFF
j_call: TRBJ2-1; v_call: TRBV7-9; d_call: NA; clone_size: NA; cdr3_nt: TGTGCCAGCAGCTGGGACTACAATGAGCAGTTCTTC; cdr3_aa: CASSWDYNEQFF